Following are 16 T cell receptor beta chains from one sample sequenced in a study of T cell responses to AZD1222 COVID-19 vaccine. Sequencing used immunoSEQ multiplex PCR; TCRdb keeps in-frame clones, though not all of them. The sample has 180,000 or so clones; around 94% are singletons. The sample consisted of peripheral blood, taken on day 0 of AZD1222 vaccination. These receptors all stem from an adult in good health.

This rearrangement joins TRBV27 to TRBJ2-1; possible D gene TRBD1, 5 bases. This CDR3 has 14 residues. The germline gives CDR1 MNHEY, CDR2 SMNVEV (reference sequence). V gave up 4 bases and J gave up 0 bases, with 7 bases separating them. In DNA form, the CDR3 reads TGTGCCAGCAGTTCAGGGCTCTCCTACAATGAGCAGTTCTTC. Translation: CASSSGLSYNEQFF.

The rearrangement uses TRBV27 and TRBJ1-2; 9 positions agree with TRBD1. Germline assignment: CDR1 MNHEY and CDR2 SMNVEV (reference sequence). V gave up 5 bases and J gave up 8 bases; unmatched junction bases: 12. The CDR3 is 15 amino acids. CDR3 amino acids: CASSNTGTGSWGYTF. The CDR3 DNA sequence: TGTGCCAGCAGTAACACCGGGACAGGGTCTTGGGGCTACACCTTC.

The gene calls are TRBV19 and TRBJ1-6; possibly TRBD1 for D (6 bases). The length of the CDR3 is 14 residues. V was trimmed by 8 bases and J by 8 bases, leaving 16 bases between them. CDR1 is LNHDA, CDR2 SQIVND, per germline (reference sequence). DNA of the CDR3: TGTGCCAGTTCTCTCAGGGGAGCGGATTCACCCCTCCACTTT. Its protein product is CASSLRGADSPLHF.

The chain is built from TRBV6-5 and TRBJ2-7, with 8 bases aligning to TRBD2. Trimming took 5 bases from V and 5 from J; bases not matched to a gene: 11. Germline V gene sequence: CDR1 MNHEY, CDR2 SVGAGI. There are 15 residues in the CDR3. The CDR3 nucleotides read TGTGCCAGCAGTACCGGGAGGGAGGGGCTCGACGAGCAGTACTTC. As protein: CASSTGREGLDEQYF.

The CDR3 DNA is TGTGCCAGCAGCCAAGACTCGACAGGGAACTATGGCTACACCTTC. It translates to CASSQDSTGNYGYTF. The chain joins TRBV3-1 (or the pseudogene TRBV3-2) to TRBJ1-2, with 7 bases identical to TRBD1. The CDR3 loop spans 15 amino acids. The germline gives CDR1 LGHDT, CDR2 YNNKEL (reference sequence). V trimming: 0 bases; J trimming: 2 bases; junction bases outside the gene matches: 3.

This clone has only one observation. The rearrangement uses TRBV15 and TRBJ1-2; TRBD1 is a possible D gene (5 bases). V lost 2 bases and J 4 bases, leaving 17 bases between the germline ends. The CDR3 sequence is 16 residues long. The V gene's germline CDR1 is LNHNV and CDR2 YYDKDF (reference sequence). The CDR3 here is CATSRIARGTGYGYTF. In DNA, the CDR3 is TGTGCCACCAGCAGAATTGCTAGGGGAACAGGCTATGGCTACACCTTC.

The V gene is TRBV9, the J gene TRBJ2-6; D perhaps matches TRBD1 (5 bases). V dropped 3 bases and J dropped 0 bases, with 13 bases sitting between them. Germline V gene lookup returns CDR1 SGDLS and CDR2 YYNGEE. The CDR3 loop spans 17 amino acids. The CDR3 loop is CASSADRGSSGANVLTF. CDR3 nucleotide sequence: TGTGCCAGCAGCGCCGATAGGGGATCCTCTGGGGCCAACGTCCTGACTTTC.

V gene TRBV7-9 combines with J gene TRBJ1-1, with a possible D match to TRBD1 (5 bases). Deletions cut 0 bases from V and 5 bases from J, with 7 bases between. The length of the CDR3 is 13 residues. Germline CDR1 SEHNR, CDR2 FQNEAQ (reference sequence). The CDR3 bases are TGTGCCAGCAGCTTAGCGTGGGGGACTGAAGCTTTCTTT. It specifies CASSLAWGTEAFF.

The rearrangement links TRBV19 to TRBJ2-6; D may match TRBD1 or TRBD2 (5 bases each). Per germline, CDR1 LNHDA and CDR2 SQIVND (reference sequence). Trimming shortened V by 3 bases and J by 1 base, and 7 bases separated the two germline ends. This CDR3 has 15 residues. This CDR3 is CASSMWGSGANVLTF. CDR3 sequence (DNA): TGTGCCAGTAGTATGTGGGGGTCTGGGGCCAACGTCCTGACTTTC.

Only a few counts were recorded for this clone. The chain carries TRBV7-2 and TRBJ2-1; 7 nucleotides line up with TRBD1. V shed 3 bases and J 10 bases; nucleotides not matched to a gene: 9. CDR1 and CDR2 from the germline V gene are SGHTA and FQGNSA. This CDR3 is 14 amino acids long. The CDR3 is CASSLRQGRSEQFF. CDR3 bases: TGTGCCAGCAGCTTGAGACAGGGCAGGAGCGAGCAGTTCTTC. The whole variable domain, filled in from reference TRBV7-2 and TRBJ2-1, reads GAGVSQSPSNKVTEKGKDVELRCDPISGHTALYWYRQSLGQGLEFLIYFQGNSAPDKSGLPSDRFSAERTGGSVSTLTIQRTQQEDSAVYLCASSLRQGRSEQFFGPGTRLTVL.

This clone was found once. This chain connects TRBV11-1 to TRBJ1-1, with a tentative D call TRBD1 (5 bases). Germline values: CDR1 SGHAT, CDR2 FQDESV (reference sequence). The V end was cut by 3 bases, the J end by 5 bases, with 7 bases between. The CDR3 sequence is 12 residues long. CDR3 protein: CASSFGGTEAFF. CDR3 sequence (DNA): TGTGCCAGCAGCTTCGGGGGAACTGAAGCTTTCTTT.

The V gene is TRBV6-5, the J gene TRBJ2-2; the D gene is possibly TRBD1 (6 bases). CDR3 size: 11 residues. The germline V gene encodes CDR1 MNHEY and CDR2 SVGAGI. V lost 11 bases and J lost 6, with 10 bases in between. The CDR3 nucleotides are TGTGCCGCACAGGGTTCCGGGGAGCTGTTTTTT. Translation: CAAQGSGELFF.

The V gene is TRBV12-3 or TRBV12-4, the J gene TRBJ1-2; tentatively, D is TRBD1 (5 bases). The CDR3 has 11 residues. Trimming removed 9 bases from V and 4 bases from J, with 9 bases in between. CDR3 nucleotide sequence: TGTGCCAGTGGGGGGTTCTATGGCTACACCTTC. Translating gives CASGGFYGYTF.

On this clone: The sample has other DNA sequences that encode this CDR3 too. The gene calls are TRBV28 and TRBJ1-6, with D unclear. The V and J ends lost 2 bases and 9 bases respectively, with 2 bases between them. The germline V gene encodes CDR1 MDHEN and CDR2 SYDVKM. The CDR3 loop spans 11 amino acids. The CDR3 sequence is CASSLSSPLHF. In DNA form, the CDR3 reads TGTGCCAGCAGTTTAAGTTCACCCCTCCACTTT.

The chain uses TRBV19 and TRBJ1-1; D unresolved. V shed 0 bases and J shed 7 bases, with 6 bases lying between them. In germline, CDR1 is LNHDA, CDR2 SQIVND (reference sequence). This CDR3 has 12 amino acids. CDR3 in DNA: TGTGCCAGTAGTATAGATCAGGTTGAAGCTTTCTTT. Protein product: CASSIDQVEAFF. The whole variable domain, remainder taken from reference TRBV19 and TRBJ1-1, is DGGITQSPKYLFRKEGQNVTLSCEQNLNHDAMYWYRQDPGQGLRLIYYSQIVNDFQKGDIAEGYSVSREKKESFPLTVTSAQKNPTAFYLCASSIDQVEAFFGQGTRLTVV.

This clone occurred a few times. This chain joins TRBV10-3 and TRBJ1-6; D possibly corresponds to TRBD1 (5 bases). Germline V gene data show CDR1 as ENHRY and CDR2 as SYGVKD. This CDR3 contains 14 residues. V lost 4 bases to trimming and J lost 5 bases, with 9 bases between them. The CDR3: CAISAGGDNSPLHF. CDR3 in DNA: TGTGCCATCAGTGCGGGGGGGGATAATTCACCCCTCCACTTT.